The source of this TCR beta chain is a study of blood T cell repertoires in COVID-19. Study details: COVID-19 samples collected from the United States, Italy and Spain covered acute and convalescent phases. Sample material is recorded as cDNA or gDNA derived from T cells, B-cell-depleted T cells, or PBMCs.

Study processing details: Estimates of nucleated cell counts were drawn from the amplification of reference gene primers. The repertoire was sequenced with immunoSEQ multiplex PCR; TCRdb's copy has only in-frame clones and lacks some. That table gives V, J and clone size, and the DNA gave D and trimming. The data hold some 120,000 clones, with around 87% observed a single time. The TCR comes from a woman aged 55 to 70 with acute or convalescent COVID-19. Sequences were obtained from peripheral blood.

DNA for the CDR3: TGTGCCAGCAGCCAAGAATTAACGGGCTATGGCTACACCTTC. This codes for CASSQELTGYGYTF. J is TRBJ1-2 and V is TRBV3-1 (or the pseudogene TRBV3-2); D gene ambiguous. This CDR3 has 14 residues. The germline V gene has CDR1 LGHDT and CDR2 YNNKEL (reference sequence). V was clipped by 0 bases and J by 4 bases, with 9 bases between them.